This T cell receptor (beta chain) is from a study of T cell responses to AZD1222 COVID-19 vaccine. Whole-study context: Second-dose timings of about 4 or about 12 weeks were pooled.

Clones were sequenced by immunoSEQ multiplex PCR, and TCRdb holds only the in-frame ones, with some missing. Of tens of thousands of clones in the sample, approximately 89% were seen once. A remark on this clone: Its antigen remains unknown.

Findings of the study overall: Spike-specific TCR repertoires showed rising breadth and depth after two AZD1222 doses. Targets within unmutated variant regions were reportedly found for nearly half of spike-specific TCRs.

The CDR3 has 16 residues. V lost 4 bases and J 0 bases, leaving 13 bases between the germline ends. Germline values: CDR1 LNHDA, CDR2 SQIVND (reference sequence). The starting material was peripheral blood, obtained on day 0 of AZD1222 vaccination. The receptor was derived from an adult in good health. The gene calls are TRBV19 and TRBJ1-3; D ambiguous. CDR3 DNA sequence: TGTGCCAGTAGTAAGACGGACGGAAGCTCTGGAAACACCATATATTTT. This sequence encodes CASSKTDGSSGNTIYF.